This TCR beta chain is drawn from a study of regulatory T cells in long-lasting Graves disease. This clonotype was observed at least ten times. Its antigen remains unidentified. CDR1 is LGHDT, CDR2 YNNKEL, per germline (reference sequence). The CDR3 length is 17 residues. V was clipped by 0 bases and J by 3 bases, with 14 bases between them. Findings and caveats of the study: Newly diagnosed patients shared 966 public clonotypes; persistent patients shared some 2,700.

CDR3-region Arm-PCR and iRepertoire HTBI primers produced the TCR beta libraries. Each CDR3 protein is one row after TCRdb ran MiXCR on the multiplex PCR reads. The sample holds fewer than 550,000 distinct CDR3 sequences, 16% seen once. The time point is: newly diagnosed GD, antithyroid drugs for less than 3 months. After RNA was extracted from PBMCs, the TCR library was made from it. Diagnoses of Graves' disease were made by American Thyroid Association guidelines. These sequences were also reported in another study, on T cells in Graves' hyperthyroidism and ophthalmopathy. That study adds: In blood, most of the thyroid clonotypes expanded above 0.001 were also present.

The clonotype comes from a woman aged 18-30 years with Graves disease. The sample consisted of peripheral blood mononuclear cells (PBMCs), taken at new diagnosis, from a patient treated with antithyroid drugs. V and J are TRBV3-1 and TRBJ2-2, with a weak D call TRBD1 (6 bases). This chain's CDR3 is CASSQELRTAYTGELFF. CDR3 DNA sequence: TGTGCCAGCAGCCAAGAATTGAGGACAGCCTACACCGGGGAGCTGTTTTTT.